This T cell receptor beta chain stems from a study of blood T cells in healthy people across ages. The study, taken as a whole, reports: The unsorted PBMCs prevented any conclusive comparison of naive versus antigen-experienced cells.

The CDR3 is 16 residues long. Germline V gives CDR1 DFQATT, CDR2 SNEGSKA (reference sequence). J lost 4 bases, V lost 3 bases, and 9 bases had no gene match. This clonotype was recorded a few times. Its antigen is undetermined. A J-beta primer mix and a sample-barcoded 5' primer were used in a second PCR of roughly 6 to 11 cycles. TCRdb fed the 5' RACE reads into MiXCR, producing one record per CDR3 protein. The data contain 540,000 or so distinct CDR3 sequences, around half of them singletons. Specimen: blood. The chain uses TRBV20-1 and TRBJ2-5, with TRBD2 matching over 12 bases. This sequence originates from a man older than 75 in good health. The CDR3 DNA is TGCAGTGCTAGGAATCCTAGCGGGGGGGCCCGAGAGACCCAGTACTTC. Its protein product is CSARNPSGGARETQYF.